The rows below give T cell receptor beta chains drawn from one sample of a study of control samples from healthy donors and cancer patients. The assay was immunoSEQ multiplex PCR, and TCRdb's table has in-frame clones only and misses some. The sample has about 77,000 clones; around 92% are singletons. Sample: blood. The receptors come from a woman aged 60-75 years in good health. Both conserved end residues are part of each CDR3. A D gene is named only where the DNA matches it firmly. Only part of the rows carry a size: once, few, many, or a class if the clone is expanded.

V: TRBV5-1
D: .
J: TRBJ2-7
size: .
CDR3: CASSLATQPYEQYF
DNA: TGCGCCAGCAGCTTGGCGACGCAGCCCTACGAGCAGTACTTC

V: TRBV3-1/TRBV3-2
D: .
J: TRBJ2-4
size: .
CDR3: CASSQVRHGAKNIQYF
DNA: TGTGCCAGCAGCCAAGTCAGGCACGGGGCCAAAAACATTCAGTACTTC

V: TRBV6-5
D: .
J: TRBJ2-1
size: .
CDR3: CASSRTRSEQFF
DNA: TGTGCCAGCAGTCGCACTAGATCGGAACAGTTCTTC

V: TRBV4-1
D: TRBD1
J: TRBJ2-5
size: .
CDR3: CASSQGTGGLETQYF
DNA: TGCGCCAGCAGCCAAGGGACAGGGGGCTTGGAGACCCAGTACTTC

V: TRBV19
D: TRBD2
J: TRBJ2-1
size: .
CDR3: CASSIDARGGGGRFF
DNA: TGTGCCAGTAGTATAGATGCTCGGGGGGGAGGTGGGCGGTTCTTC

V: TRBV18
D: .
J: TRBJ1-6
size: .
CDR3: CASSPADNSPLHF
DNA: TGTGCCAGCTCACCAGCCGATAATTCACCCCTCCACTTT

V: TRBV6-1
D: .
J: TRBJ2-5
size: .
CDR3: CASSEAGGRSQETQYF
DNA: TGTGCCAGCAGTGAAGCGGGGGGGCGAAGCCAAGAGACCCAGTACTTC

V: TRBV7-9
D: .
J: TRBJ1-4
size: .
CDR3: CASSFLGPRYEKLFF
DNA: TGTGCCAGCAGCTTCTTAGGGCCGCGGTATGAAAAACTGTTTTTT

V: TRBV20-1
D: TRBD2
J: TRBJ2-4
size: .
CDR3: CSASTGGLREDIQYF
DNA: TGCAGTGCTAGTACCGGCGGTCTACGGGAGGACATTCAGTACTTC

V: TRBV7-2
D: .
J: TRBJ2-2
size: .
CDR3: CASSLQPSGELFF
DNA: TGTGCCAGCAGCCTCCAGCCAAGTGGGGAGCTGTTTTTT

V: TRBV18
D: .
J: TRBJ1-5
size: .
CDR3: CASSPRLQEAEEPQHF
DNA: TGTGCCAGCTCACCACGGCTCCAAGAAGCCGAGGAGCCCCAGCATTTT

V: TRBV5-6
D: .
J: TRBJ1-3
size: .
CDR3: CASSLLQGLTGNTIYF
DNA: TGTGCCAGCAGCTTGCTCCAGGGGCTGACGGGAAACACCATATATTTT

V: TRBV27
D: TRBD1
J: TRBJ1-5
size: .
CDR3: CASSLSGTGYQPQHF
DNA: TGTGCCAGCAGTTTATCGGGGACAGGCTATCAGCCCCAGCATTTT

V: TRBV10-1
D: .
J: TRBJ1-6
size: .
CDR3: CASSEELPGVNSPLHF
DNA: TGCGCCAGCAGTGAGGAATTACCAGGGGTAAATTCACCCCTCCACTTT

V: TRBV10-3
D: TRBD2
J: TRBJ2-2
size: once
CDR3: CAIRRGRARGSGELFF
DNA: TGTGCCATCAGACGCGGGAGGGCCCGAGGTTCCGGGGAGCTGTTTTTT

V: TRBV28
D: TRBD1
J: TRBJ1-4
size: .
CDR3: CASTAGQAFGEKLFF
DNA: TGTGCCAGCACCGCGGGACAGGCCTTTGGAGAAAAACTGTTTTTT

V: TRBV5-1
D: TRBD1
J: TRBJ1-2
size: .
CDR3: CASSLGQGWRGYTF
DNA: TGCGCCAGCAGCTTAGGACAGGGTTGGCGCGGCTACACCTTC

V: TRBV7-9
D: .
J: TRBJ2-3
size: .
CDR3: CASSVESDTQYF
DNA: TGTGCCAGCAGCGTAGAGAGTGATACGCAGTATTTT

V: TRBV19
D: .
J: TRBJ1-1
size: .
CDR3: CASTKGTTDTEAFF
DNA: TGTGCCAGTACCAAAGGAACGACTGACACTGAAGCTTTCTTT

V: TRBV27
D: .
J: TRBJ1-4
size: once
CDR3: CASSYRVDEKLFF
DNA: TGTGCCAGCAGTTACAGGGTCGATGAAAAACTGTTTTTT

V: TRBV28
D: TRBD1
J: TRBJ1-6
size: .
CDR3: CASSTAQGGSPLHF
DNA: TGTGCCAGCAGTACCGCACAGGGGGGTTCACCCCTCCACTTT

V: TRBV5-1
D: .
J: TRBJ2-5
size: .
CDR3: CASSSQGGGREETQYF
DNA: TGCGCCAGCAGCTCCCAGGGCGGCGGGCGCGAAGAGACCCAGTACTTC